This section outlines one T cell receptor (beta chain) sequence together with its context. This record comes from a study of blood T cell repertoires in COVID-19. Turning to the study itself: PBMCs, B-cell-depleted T cells, or T cells provided the cDNA or gDNA that made up the material.

Libraries were prepared by immunoSEQ multiplex PCR; TCRdb keeps only in-frame clonotypes and omits some of them. Among about 300,000 clones listed, roughly 80% were seen once. Sequenced: peripheral blood. This receptor was obtained from a woman aged 50 to 65 who had recovered from COVID-19.

CDR3 sequence (DNA): TGTGCCTTGACAGGTGGGGGGAACACTGAAGCTTTCTTT. Protein sequence: CALTGGGNTEAFF. The rearrangement joins TRBV30 to TRBJ1-1; D might be TRBD1 (6 bases). Trimming removed 7 bases from V and 1 base from J, with 13 bases in between. The CDR3 is 13 residues long. Germline V gene data show CDR1 as GTSNPN and CDR2 as SVGIG (reference sequence).